This T cell receptor (beta chain) appears in the sequencing data of a study of memory CD4+ T cells and cytomegalovirus serostatus (dated by TCRdb to between 2018 and 2020). Regarding the research as a whole: The cohort included approximately 35 healthy adults from Belgium, of whom 9 were CMV seropositive and 24 were CMV seronegative. The study sequenced CD4+ memory TCRbeta repertoires of a Belgian cohort with known cytomegalovirus serostatus to replicate a published TCR-based CMV serostatus classifier.

The Quick-DNA Microprep Kit was used to extract genomic DNA from the sorted cells. TCRbeta DNA was amplified with the immunoSEQ hsTCRbeta kit following the manufacturer's protocol. An Illumina MiSeq instrument was used to sequence the TCRbeta libraries. As for the original processing: After out-of-frame sequences were removed, 2.4 million or so distinct TCRbeta sequences remained, averaging around 70,000 per individual. Each individual was scored using the number of around 150 previously reported CMV-associated TCRbeta sequences that the individual carried and the total number of productive distinct TCRbeta sequences. A beta-binomial model was reimplemented in Python, and scikit-learn random forests with default parameters were trained on US cohort data. Classifier performance on the Belgian cohort was summarized as median AUC with percentile confidence intervals calculated over 10,000 bootstrap iterations. TCRdb took this table from immuneACCESS and kept in-frame rearrangements with V and J called. Such tables lack part of the clones; where checked against another copy, unresolved V genes explain under half of the gap, and the rest is unexplained. Clone size and the V and J calls come from that table; the DNA yielded D and trimming. The sample table holds around 45,000 clones, of which about 74% were seen once. The ten largest clones represent about 1.2% of the sample.

Study-wide findings and limitations: CMV serostatus prediction reached a median bootstrapped AUC of about 0.96 with the original framework and just under 0.93 with a US-trained random forest. Unlike the original study, which covered naive and memory CD4+ and CD8+ populations, the Belgian study sequenced only CD4+CD45RO+ memory cells. On the Belgian cohort, the classifier based on the original framework reached a median bootstrapped AUC of roughly 0.96, with a 95% CI of 0.76-1.00. Among the 160 or so previously reported CMV-associated TCRbeta sequences, 60 to 70 showed up in the CD4+ memory repertoires, with each one found in between one and five individuals. The results were interpreted as suggesting that the CMV-associated TCR signature is largely present in the CD4+ memory repertoire.

Single viable CD3+CD4+CD8-CD45RO+ cells were sorted as memory CD4+ T cells on a FACSAria II. To determine CMV serostatus, a Roche Elecsys assay was used that detects serum IgG against CMV pp150, pp28, p38 and p52. Following thawing, total CD4+ T cells were enriched through positive selection using CD4 magnetic microbeads. The samples came from a separate study whose specific focus was interrogating the CD4+ T cell memory repertoire. Peripheral blood mononuclear cells were isolated and cryopreserved following standard operating procedures; serum was stored at -80 °C. Staining used CD3-PerCP (BW264/56), CD4-APC (RPA-T4), CD45RO-PE (UCHT1) and CD8-Pacific Orange (3B5) antibodies, with Sytox blue excluding non-viable cells. Turning to this clone: This receptor's antigen is unknown. Base qualities are not at hand, and no much larger clone is one base apart.

The sample comprised memory CD4+ T cells from blood. This TCR derives from an adult in good health and CMV-seropositive.

The CDR3 amino acid sequence is: CASRSPGDYGYTF. The nucleotides are TGTGCCAGCAGGTCACCCGGGGATTATGGCTACACCTTC. Recombination connected TRBV28 to TRBJ1-2; a confident D gene designation cannot be given. CDR1 and CDR2, per the germline V gene, are MDHEN and SYDVKM. From cysteine to phenylalanine, the CDR3 is 13 amino acids long. The kept DNA is CDR3 alone, 39 bases in frame from the first base. V is clipped by 6 bases and J by 5 bases, and the sequence between their germline boundaries is 13 bases long.